One and the same sample provided the 25 T cell receptor beta chains below, sequenced in a study of early T cells in non-severe SARS-CoV-2 infection (dated by TCRdb to the early 2020s). Receptor libraries were prepared by 5' RACE. Sequenced on a NextSeq 500. The public reads were reprocessed in TCRdb via fastp at Q25 and MiXCR, keeping in-frame beta chains. Each record represents a unique CDR3 protein, reported with the most common genes and DNA among its rows. The sample yields tens of thousands of distinct CDR3 sequences; 9% to 15% were counted once. The ten most abundant clones make up more than 4.5% of the sample. Specimen: whole blood. These receptors were collected from an adult who was a healthcare worker with PCR-confirmed SARS-CoV-2 infection or an uninfected control (not recorded which).

This clonotype was seen ten or more times. V is TRBV3-1 and J is TRBJ2-3, with D possibly being TRBD2 (5 bases). The CDR3 loop spans 12 amino acids. Germline CDR1 is LGHDT and CDR2 is YNNKEL (reference sequence). Trimming left V 4 bases short and J 8 bases short, with 10 bases between. CDR3 protein: CASSPRGVTQYF. The CDR3 bases are TGTGCCAGCAGCCCCCGGGGAGTTACGCAGTATTTT.

This clonotype was recorded many times. The chain carries TRBV10-3 and TRBJ2-1; 9 bases line up with TRBD1. V was clipped by 8 bases and J by 10 bases; unmatched bases: 9. CDR3 length equals 13 residues. Germline CDR1 and CDR2: ENHRY and SYGVKD. CDR3 in amino acids: CAIQAGTGHEQFF. The DNA for the CDR3 is TGTGCCATCCAAGCGGGGACAGGGCACGAGCAGTTCTTC.

This clonotype showed up just a few times. The genes are TRBV30 and TRBJ2-7; 8 bases are a match to TRBD1. The CDR3 length is 16 residues. Germline trimming cut 0 bases from V and 1 base from J; bases unmatched to any gene: 8. Looked up from germline, CDR1 is GTSNPN and CDR2 is SVGIG (reference sequence). The CDR3 DNA is TGTGCCTGGAGTGTACGTGGGACAGGTGCGTCCTACGAGCAGTACTTC. Protein sequence: CAWSVRGTGASYEQYF.

This clonotype occurred a few times. The chain is built from TRBV20-1 and TRBJ2-6; D unresolved. This CDR3 is built from 14 residues. CDR1 DFQATT and CDR2 SNEGSKA come from the germline V gene (reference sequence). Trimming took off 4 bases at V and 0 bases at J, with 7 bases between the two ends. CDR3 coding DNA: TGCAGTGCTATAGACCTCTCTGGGGCCAACGTCCTGACTTTC. Its translation: CSAIDLSGANVLTF.

The gene calls are TRBV27 and TRBJ2-7; D call uncertain. The CDR3 is 14 amino acids. CDR1 MNHEY and CDR2 SMNVEV come from the germline V gene (reference sequence). Trimming removed 5 bases at V and 4 bases at J, with 15 bases between. The CDR3 bases are TGTGCCAGCAGTCCTCCCCTGGGAAGTTACGAGCAGTACTTC. As protein: CASSPPLGSYEQYF.

V is TRBV20-1 and J is TRBJ2-7; maybe TRBD1 (6 bases). The CDR3 extends over 16 amino acids. Germline V CDR1 and CDR2: DFQATT, SNEGSKA (reference sequence). V dropped 2 bases and J dropped 2 bases, with 19 bases sitting between them. The CDR3 DNA reads as TGCAGTGCTAGAAAGGGTCGGGACACCAACACCTACGAGCAGTACTTC. This codes for CSARKGRDTNTYEQYF.

The chain is built from TRBV11-2 and TRBJ2-1; the D call may be TRBD1 or TRBD2 (6 bases each). This CDR3 is 15 amino acids long. The V and J ends lost 0 bases and 8 bases respectively, with 14 bases between them. Germline CDR1 reads SGHAT; CDR2 reads FQNNGV. CDR3 in amino acids: CASSLEAGEADEQFF. DNA for the CDR3: TGTGCCAGCAGCTTAGAAGCAGGGGAGGCGGATGAGCAGTTCTTC. Combining the CDR3 with reference TRBV11-2 and TRBJ2-1 gives the whole variable domain EAGVAQSPRYKIIEKRQSVAFWCNPISGHATLYWYQQILGQGPKLLIQFQNNGVVDDSQLPKDRFSAERLKGVDSTLKIQPAKLEDSAVYLCASSLEAGEADEQFFGPGTRLTVL.

V is TRBV12-3 or TRBV12-4 and J is TRBJ2-7, with a possible D match to TRBD1 (5 bases). The ends were cut back, 5 bases at V and 3 bases at J, with 17 bases in the middle. This CDR3 region has 15 residues. The CDR3 DNA is TGTGCCAGCAGTGGGGCCGGAAACTCGGGCTACGAGCAGTACTTC. Protein: CASSGAGNSGYEQYF.

As for this clonotype: The germline gene is not matched at one end of the junction; a read error may be the cause. The gene calls are TRBV12-3 or TRBV12-4 and TRBJ2-2; a weak D match, TRBD1 (5 bases). There are 15 residues in the CDR3. CDR3 residues: CAGSLGLTNTGELFF. The CDR3 DNA is TGTGCCGGCAGTTTGGGGCTTACGAACACCGGGGAGCTGTTTTTT.

This clonotype was picked up many times. The CDR3 spells CASGLTENEQFF. The CDR3 nucleotides read TGTGCCAGCGGGCTGACGGAGAATGAGCAGTTCTTC. The chain couples TRBV6-2 or TRBV6-3 to TRBJ2-1; D remains unclear. The germline CDR1 and CDR2 sequences are MNHEY and SVGEGT. This CDR3 is 12 amino acids long. The V and J ends lost 8 bases and 7 bases respectively, with 12 bases between them.

The chain uses TRBV3-1 and TRBJ2-7; D possibly corresponds to TRBD2 (6 bases). Germline CDR1 reads LGHDT; CDR2 reads YNNKEL (reference sequence). V lost 4 bases, J lost 5 bases, and 15 bases lay in between. CDR3 length equals 14 residues. The CDR3 protein is CASSPPHGSNEQYF. The CDR3 nucleotides are TGTGCCAGCAGCCCACCACACGGGAGTAACGAGCAGTACTTC.

CDR3 residues: CASSPLGDSKNIQYF. The CDR3 nucleotides read TGTGCCAGCAGCCCATTGGGCGACAGCAAAAACATTCAGTACTTC. This rearrangement joins TRBV5-6 to TRBJ2-4; D may be TRBD1 (5 bases). Germline V gene sequence: CDR1 SGHDT, CDR2 YYEEEE. The V end lost 4 bases, the J end lost 3 bases, and 14 bases lay between the germline ends. The CDR3 covers 15 residues.

The chain links TRBV2 to TRBJ2-7; D might be TRBD1 (6 bases). This CDR3 region has 15 residues. Germline V lookup: CDR1 SNHLY, CDR2 FYNNEI. The V gene lost 3 bases and the J gene lost 0 bases, with 12 bases spanning the gap. CDR3: CASSDPTGFSYEQYF. The CDR3 nucleotides read TGTGCCAGCAGTGACCCCACAGGGTTCTCCTACGAGCAGTACTTC.

This clonotype has a handful of counts. The gene calls are TRBV12-3 or TRBV12-4 and TRBJ2-1; 7 bases fit TRBD2. CDR3 length: 13 residues. Trimming cost V 3 bases and J 4 bases; bases outside gene matches: 0. The CDR3, as DNA: TGTGCCAGCAGTTTGCGGGAGTACAATGAGCAGTTCTTC. It yields the protein CASSLREYNEQFF.

This clonotype was detected many times. V usage is TRBV18 and J usage is TRBJ2-3, with 10 bases matching TRBD1. J gave up 6 bases and V 3 bases, and 6 bases lay outside the gene matches. Germline CDR1 is KGHSH and CDR2 is LQKENI. CDR3 length: 15 amino acids. The CDR3 spells CASSPRQGAEDTQYF. CDR3 DNA sequence: TGTGCCAGCTCACCGAGACAGGGGGCAGAGGATACGCAGTATTTT.

This clonotype was recorded many times. The chain joins TRBV13 to TRBJ1-1; 9 bases line up with TRBD1. This CDR3 comprises 17 residues. J lost 5 bases, V lost 0 bases, and 10 bases had no gene match. Germline V gives CDR1 PRHDT, CDR2 FYEKMQ (reference sequence). The CDR3 protein is CASSLGEMTGGITEAFF. CDR3 bases: TGTGCCAGCAGCTTAGGCGAGATGACAGGGGGTATAACTGAAGCTTTCTTT.

The chain joins TRBV12-3 or TRBV12-4 to TRBJ1-1, with D maybe TRBD1 (6 bases). The CDR3 spans 15 residues. V lost 5 bases, J lost 7 bases, and 20 bases lay in between. The CDR3 region is CASSPRLGGAFEAFF. The CDR3 nucleotides read TGTGCCAGCAGTCCCCGCCTCGGGGGGGCCTTTGAAGCTTTCTTT.

The V and J genes are TRBV30 and TRBJ2-1; 11 nucleotides align to TRBD2. With 7 bases clipped from V and 0 bases from J, the junction kept 5 bases outside the gene matches. The CDR3 contains 15 residues. Germline values: CDR1 GTSNPN, CDR2 SVGIG (reference sequence). CDR3 loop: CALETSGSSYNEQFF. The DNA for the CDR3 is TGTGCCTTGGAAACTAGCGGGAGCTCCTACAATGAGCAGTTCTTC.

V gene TRBV5-6 combines with J gene TRBJ1-1, with D unclear. CDR3 length: 15 residues. Germline-derived CDR1 and CDR2 are SGHDT and YYEEEE. V was pared by 0 bases and J by 1 base, with 10 bases between. CDR3 sequence (DNA): TGTGCCAGCAGCTTGGTCCGGACCTGGAACACTGAAGCTTTCTTT. Translating gives CASSLVRTWNTEAFF.

The V and J genes are TRBV10-3 and TRBJ1-1, with TRBD1 matching 7 bases. The CDR3 contains 17 residues. V trimming: 2 bases; J trimming: 1 base; junction bases outside the gene matches: 10. Per the germline V gene, CDR1 is ENHRY and CDR2 is SYGVKD. DNA of the CDR3: TGTGCCATCAGTGAGCCCAAGAAGACAGGGTCGAACACTGAAGCTTTCTTT. It specifies CAISEPKKTGSNTEAFF.

There are many counts of this clonotype. The chain combines TRBV4-1 with TRBJ2-2, with D perhaps TRBD2 (5 bases). Germline CDR1 is MGHRA and CDR2 is YSYEKL. V dropped 0 bases and J dropped 5 bases, with 10 bases sitting between them. The CDR3 spans 15 residues. In DNA form, the CDR3 reads TGCGCCAGCAGCCAAGATTGGCTAGCTACCGGGGAGCTGTTTTTT. It specifies CASSQDWLATGELFF.

The chain has TRBV29-1 and TRBJ2-7, with TRBD1 matching 8 bases. This CDR3 spans 13 amino acids. The J segment lost 6 bases and the V segment lost 2 bases, leaving 6 bases of the junction unmatched. Germline assignment: CDR1 SQVTM and CDR2 ANQGSEA. CDR3 sequence (DNA): TGCAGCGTTGAATTGGACAGGGCGCTCGAGCAGTACTTC. Its protein is CSVELDRALEQYF.

The sample holds many counts of this clonotype. J is TRBJ2-1 and V is TRBV7-2; a possible D gene is TRBD2 (6 bases). The CDR3 length is 16 residues. V was trimmed by 4 bases and J by 6 bases, leaving 19 bases between them. Germline CDR1 SGHTA, CDR2 FQGNSA. CDR3 loop: CASSWSGGSYSNEQFF. The DNA of the CDR3 is TGTGCCAGCAGCTGGTCCGGAGGGTCCTACTCCAATGAGCAGTTCTTC.

The chain combines TRBV18 with TRBJ1-2, with unresolved D. The CDR3 is 13 amino acids. The germline V gene encodes CDR1 KGHSH and CDR2 LQKENI. The V end was cut by 3 bases, the J end by 8 bases, with 13 bases between. CDR3 DNA sequence: TGTGCCAGCTCACCCGACGTCCCGGAAGGCTACACCTTC. Translation gives CASSPDVPEGYTF.

This clonotype was seen only a few times. The rearrangement uses TRBV20-1 and TRBJ1-5, with D hard to call. The CDR3 totals 13 residues. Germline-derived CDR1 and CDR2 are DFQATT and SNEGSKA (reference sequence). V dropped 3 bases and J dropped 6 bases, with 12 bases sitting between them. CDR3 sequence: CSARLGSGQPQHF. CDR3 in DNA: TGCAGTGCTAGGTTGGGAAGTGGTCAGCCCCAGCATTTT.